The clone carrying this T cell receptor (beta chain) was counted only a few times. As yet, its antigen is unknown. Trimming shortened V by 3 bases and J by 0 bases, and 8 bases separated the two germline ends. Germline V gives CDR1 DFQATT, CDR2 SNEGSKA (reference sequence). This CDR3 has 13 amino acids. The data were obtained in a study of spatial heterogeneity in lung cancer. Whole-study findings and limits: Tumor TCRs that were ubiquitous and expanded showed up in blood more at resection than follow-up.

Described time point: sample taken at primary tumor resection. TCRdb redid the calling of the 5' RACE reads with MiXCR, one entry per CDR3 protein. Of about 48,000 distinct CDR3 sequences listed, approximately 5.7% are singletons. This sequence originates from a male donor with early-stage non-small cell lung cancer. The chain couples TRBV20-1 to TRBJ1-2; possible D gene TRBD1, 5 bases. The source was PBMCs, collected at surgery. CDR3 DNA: TGCAGTGCTAGTCGGGGCGCTAACTATGGCTACACCTTC. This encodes CSASRGANYGYTF.